This T cell receptor beta chain stems from a study of T cells after yellow fever vaccination. For the study at large: SMART-Seq v4 Ultra Low Input prepared libraries from low-cell fractions.

TCRdb used MiXCR to reprocess the 5' RACE reads, holding one entry per CDR3 protein. This table holds around 330,000 distinct CDR3 sequences, roughly 4% found once. The V end was cut by 5 bases, the J end by 4 bases, with 12 bases between. The CDR3 runs to 13 residues. In germline, CDR1 is DFQATT, CDR2 SNEGSKA (reference sequence). Study findings and constraints: Clonotype sharing between CD4 and CD8 compartments was small.

About this clonotype itself: The antigen remains undetermined.

The clonotype was recovered from a man between 18 and 29 years old who received the YFV17D yellow fever vaccine. Material: PBMCs, obtained on the day of the yellow fever booster vaccination. The gene calls are TRBV20-1 and TRBJ1-5; no firm D call. CDR3 loop: CSARTGSNQPQHF. CDR3 nucleotide sequence: TGCAGTGCTCGAACCGGGTCGAATCAGCCCCAGCATTTT.